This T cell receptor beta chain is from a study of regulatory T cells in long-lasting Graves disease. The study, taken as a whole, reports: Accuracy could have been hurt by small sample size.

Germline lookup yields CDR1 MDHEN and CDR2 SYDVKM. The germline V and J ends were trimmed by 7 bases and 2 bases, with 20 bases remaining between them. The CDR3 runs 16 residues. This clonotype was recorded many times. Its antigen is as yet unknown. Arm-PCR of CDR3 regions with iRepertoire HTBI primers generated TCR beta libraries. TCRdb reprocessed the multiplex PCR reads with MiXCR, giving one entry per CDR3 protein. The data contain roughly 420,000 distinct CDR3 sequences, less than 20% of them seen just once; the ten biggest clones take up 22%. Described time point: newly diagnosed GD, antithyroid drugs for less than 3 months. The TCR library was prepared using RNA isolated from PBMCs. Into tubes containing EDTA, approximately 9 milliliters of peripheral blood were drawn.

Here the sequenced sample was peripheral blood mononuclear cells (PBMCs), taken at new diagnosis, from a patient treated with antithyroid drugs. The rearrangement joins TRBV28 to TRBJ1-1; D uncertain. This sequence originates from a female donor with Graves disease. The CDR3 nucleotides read TGTGCCAGCAAGGAGAACCCGAACTTCCGAAACACTGAAGCTTTCTTT. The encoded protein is CASKENPNFRNTEAFF.